This T cell receptor beta chain was recovered during a study of blood T cell repertoires in COVID-19. Study overall: From the United States, Italy and Spain came samples of acute and convalescent COVID-19.

This clone was recorded a few times. V gave up 7 bases and J gave up 5 bases, with 20 bases separating them. The CDR3 runs to 15 residues. CDR1 is MNHNY and CDR2 is SVGAGI in the germline V gene (reference sequence). Produced via immunoSEQ multiplex PCR; TCRdb's table is partial and in-frame only. Of 150,000 or so clones listed, less than 85% were seen once; the top ten hold 3.5% to 5%. The clonotype comes from a woman between 45 and 60 years old who had recovered from COVID-19. The chain recombines TRBV6-6 with TRBJ2-5, with D possibly matching TRBD1 (6 bases). Sequenced: PBMCs or T cells enriched from blood (not recorded which). The CDR3 DNA sequence: TGTGCCAGCAACAAATTGAACACAGGGTGGGAGACCCAGTACTTC. Encoded protein: CASNKLNTGWETQYF.